This TCR beta chain was recovered during a study of T cell responses to AZD1222 COVID-19 vaccine. Here immunoSEQ multiplex PCR was the method, and the copy in TCRdb shows in-frame clones only, minus some. The sample lists 120,000 to 150,000 clones, roughly 88% occurring once. The germline V gene has CDR1 LGHNA and CDR2 YSLEER. This CDR3 comprises 13 residues. The germline V and J ends were trimmed by 3 bases and 8 bases, with 13 bases remaining between them. Sequenced material: peripheral blood, taken 28 days after the second dose of the MenACWY control vaccine. This rearrangement joins TRBV4-3 to TRBJ1-2; possible D gene TRBD1, 6 bases. This receptor was identified in an adult who received the MenACWY meningococcal vaccine as a control. The CDR3 loop is CASSHRGGEGYTF. In DNA form, the CDR3 reads TGCGCCAGCAGCCACAGAGGGGGGGAGGGCTACACCTTC.